The entry that follows covers one T cell receptor beta chain sequence. Antigen specificity is unknown. Conversion of TCR transcripts into cDNA relied on 5'RACE template switching, which added a universal primer site and UMIs. MiXCR, run by TCRdb on the 5' RACE reads, gives a single entry per CDR3 protein. This sample has roughly 500,000 distinct CDR3 sequences, with roughly 21% found just once. The data derive from a study of T cells after yellow fever vaccination. Notes on the study in general: Primary-vaccination clones mostly resurfaced post-booster (about 95% CD4, about 87% CD8).

CDR1 is SEHNR, CDR2 FQNEAQ, per germline (reference sequence). Between the trimmed V and J ends, which lost 1 base and 3 bases, there was a span of 13 bases. This CDR3 spans 15 amino acids. The chain combines TRBV7-9 with TRBJ2-7; D assignment may be TRBD1 or TRBD2 (5 bases each). The TCR was taken from a young man who received the YFV17D yellow fever vaccine. The starting material was PBMCs, obtained 15 days after the yellow fever booster vaccination. DNA of the CDR3: TGTGCCAGCAGCTTAGGGCCTGGGACGAACTACGAGCAGTACTTC. It translates to CASSLGPGTNYEQYF.